This T cell receptor beta chain was found in a study of CD8+ T cells in alopecia areata. cDNA serving as the sequencing template came from extracted, reverse transcribed RNA. The data were produced by immunoSEQ multiplex PCR, yet TCRdb's version contains in-frame clones alone and is incomplete. The sample consists of 100,000 to 150,000 clones, over 60% of them appearing once. Findings and limits, study-wide: Throughout tofacitinib, many expanded lesional clones continued to persist in scalp and blood.

V lost 5 bases, J lost 8 bases, and 12 bases lay in between. This CDR3 spans 13 amino acids. From germline, CDR1 is SGHVS and CDR2 FQNEAQ. A word on this clone: Its antigen is unknown.

The treatment: oral pan-JAK inhibitor, 5-10 mg twice daily. Sequencing was performed on CD4+ T cells sorted from blood, taken at week 4, from a patient treated with tofacitinib. The chain is built from TRBV7-8 and TRBJ2-2; D is unresolved. The sequence was collected from a human donor with alopecia areata. CDR3 in amino acids: CASSQVRSGELFF. CDR3 nucleotides: TGTGCCAGCAGCCAAGTTCGGTCGGGGGAGCTGTTTTTT.